The 28 T cell receptor beta chains below were found in one sample sequenced in a study of blood T cell repertoires in COVID-19. This table comes from immunoSEQ multiplex PCR, and its TCRdb copy is limited to in-frame clones, with some not included. The sample gives 30,000 to 45,000 clones, about nine tenths of which show up once; roughly 7.2% is in the top ten. Sequenced input: peripheral blood. All receptors derive from a human donor in a cohort sampled during active COVID-19.

The gene calls are TRBV30 and TRBJ2-7; tentatively, D is TRBD2 (5 bases). V lost 0 bases, J lost 6 bases, and 21 bases lay in between. Germline CDR1 and CDR2: GTSNPN and SVGIG (reference sequence). The length of the CDR3 is 16 residues. The DNA of the CDR3 is TGTGCCTGGAGTGTCGCAAACGGGGTGGGGAAGCCCGAGCAGTACTTC. Its protein is CAWSVANGVGKPEQYF.

The chain carries TRBV2 and TRBJ1-3; the match to TRBD1 covers 9 bases. CDR1 is SNHLY and CDR2 is FYNNEI in the germline V gene. V lost 6 bases to trimming and J lost 4 bases; unmatched junction nucleotides: 7. The CDR3 is 15 amino acids. The CDR3 DNA reads TGTGCCAGCAGATTCCCCGGGACAGGGGGAAACACCATATATTTT. It is translated as CASRFPGTGGNTIYF.

The J gene is TRBJ2-5, the V gene TRBV11-3; 7 bases map to TRBD1. Unmatched junction bases numbered 3, after V lost 5 bases and J lost 3 bases. This CDR3 has 13 residues. Germline CDR1 and CDR2: SGHNT and YENEEA. CDR3 bases: TGTGCCAGCAGCGTGGGACAGAAAGAGACCCAGTACTTC. It codes for CASSVGQKETQYF. The full variable domain, rest sourced from reference TRBV11-3 and TRBJ2-5, is EAGVVQSPRYKIIEKKQPVAFWCNPISGHNTLYWYLQNLGQGPELLIRYENEEAVDDSQLPKDRFSAERLKGVDSTLKIQPAELGDSAVYLCASSVGQKETQYFGPGTRLLVL.

This chain uses TRBV2 with TRBJ2-2, with D unclear. Trimming stripped 10 bases from V and 0 bases from J, with 9 bases between. This CDR3 contains 13 residues. From germline, CDR1 is SNHLY and CDR2 FYNNEI. The CDR3 sequence is CAKPNTNTGELFF. The CDR3 bases are TGTGCCAAACCGAACACGAACACCGGGGAGCTGTTTTTT.

This chain connects TRBV11-2 to TRBJ2-7; D unresolved. Germline assignment: CDR1 SGHAT and CDR2 FQNNGV. This CDR3 region has 13 residues. The germline V and J ends were trimmed by 5 bases and 3 bases, with 11 bases remaining between them. CDR3 sequence (DNA): TGTGCCAGCAGCACACAGAAGTACTACGAGCAGTACTTC. Residues: CASSTQKYYEQYF.

This clone was counted a single time. The chain joins TRBV21-1 to TRBJ2-3; the D segment call TRBD2 is taken from the table without a DNA check. TRBV21-1 is a pseudogene locus. The CDR3 extends over 13 amino acids. CDR3 in DNA: TGTGCCAGCAGCAAAGCAGCCGAAGATACGCAGTATTTT. The encoded protein is CASSKAAEDTQYF.

This rearrangement joins TRBV21-1 to TRBJ1-5; the table names TRBD1, a call not compared with the DNA. TRBV21-1 is a pseudogene. This CDR3 is 18 amino acids long. CDR3 sequence: CASSKAPRQVVMGQPQHF. CDR3 DNA: TGTGCCAGCAGCAAAGCGCCCAGACAGGTTGTAATGGGTCAGCCCCAGCATTTT.

This clone has just one count. The chain carries TRBV10-3 and TRBJ2-7; 9 positions match TRBD1. The CDR3 extends over 14 amino acids. With V trimmed by 4 bases and J by 5 bases, 6 bases remained unmatched. The germline V gene has CDR1 ENHRY and CDR2 SYGVKD. CDR3 protein: CAISVRDRADEQYF. CDR3 nucleotide sequence: TGTGCCATCAGTGTCCGGGACAGGGCTGACGAGCAGTACTTC.

The chain recombines TRBV6-5 with TRBJ1-6, with D perhaps TRBD1 (5 bases). The CDR3 has 15 residues. Trimming removed 0 bases from V and 5 bases from J, with 8 bases in between. The germline gives CDR1 MNHEY, CDR2 SVGAGI. The CDR3 DNA sequence: TGTGCCAGCAGTTACTCGACAGCCGATAATTCACCCCTCCACTTT. Encoded protein: CASSYSTADNSPLHF.

This clone was counted a few times. This chain connects TRBV2 to TRBJ1-5, with TRBD1 matching 9 bases. The V gene's germline CDR1 is SNHLY and CDR2 FYNNEI. V lost 4 bases and J lost 7; bases outside the gene matches: 5. This CDR3 spans 14 amino acids. The CDR3 coding sequence is TGTGCCAGCAGTGGAACAGGGGGCAGACAGCCCCAGCATTTT. This encodes CASSGTGGRQPQHF.

The chain couples TRBV5-6 to TRBJ2-7; no clear D. CDR3 length: 13 amino acids. Trimming removed 0 bases from V and 5 bases from J, with 9 bases in between. Germline V gene sequence: CDR1 SGHDT, CDR2 YYEEEE. CDR3 amino acids: CASSLGYRDEQYF. The CDR3 coding sequence is TGTGCCAGCAGCTTGGGGTATCGCGACGAGCAGTACTTC. Looking up the rest from reference TRBV5-6 and TRBJ2-7 gives the full variable domain: DAGVTQSPTHLIKTRGQQVTLRCSPKSGHDTVSWYQQALGQGPQFIFQYYEEEERQRGNFPDRFSGHQFPNYSSELNVNALLLGDSALYLCASSLGYRDEQYFGPGTRLTVT.

V and J are TRBV7-9 and TRBJ2-7, with TRBD2 matching over 9 bases. This CDR3 region has 14 residues. J lost 3 bases, V lost 5 bases, and 5 bases had no gene match. Germline lookup yields CDR1 SEHNR and CDR2 FQNEAQ (reference sequence). The chain's CDR3 is CASSPGGRGYEQYF. The CDR3 DNA reads as TGTGCCAGCAGCCCCGGCGGGAGGGGCTACGAGCAGTACTTC.

The V call is TRBV6-2 or TRBV6-3, the J call TRBJ1-2, with 8 bases fitting TRBD1. The CDR3 extends over 14 amino acids. The trim removed 4 bases at V and 4 bases at J, leaving 5 bases unmatched. Per the germline V gene, CDR1 is MNHEY and CDR2 is SVGEGT. CDR3 region: CASSLDRATYGYTF. DNA of the CDR3: TGTGCCAGCAGTTTGGACAGGGCGACCTATGGCTACACCTTC.

V gene TRBV9 combines with J gene TRBJ2-3; 9 nucleotides agree with TRBD1. CDR3 length: 17 residues. CDR1 is SGDLS, CDR2 YYNGEE, per germline. Germline trimming cut 3 bases from V and 2 bases from J; bases unmatched to any gene: 10. The CDR3 loop is CASSGGATGGNTDTQYF. CDR3 DNA sequence: TGTGCCAGCAGCGGGGGAGCTACAGGGGGCAACACAGATACGCAGTATTTT. The full variable domain, rest sourced from reference TRBV9 and TRBJ2-3, is DSGVTQTPKHLITATGQRVTLRCSPRSGDLSVYWYQQSLDQGLQFLIQYYNGEERAKGNILERFSAQQFPDLHSELNLSSLELGDSALYFCASSGGATGGNTDTQYFGPGTRLTVL.

This clone was recorded a few times. The chain recombines TRBV19 with TRBJ1-2; no clear D. The V end was cut by 9 bases, the J end by 4 bases, with 21 bases between. The germline V gene encodes CDR1 LNHDA and CDR2 SQIVND (reference sequence). The CDR3 length is 15 residues. CDR3 loop: CASFPQFGSGYGYTF. For the CDR3, the DNA is TGTGCCAGCTTTCCCCAGTTCGGGTCGGGCTATGGCTACACCTTC.

V and J are TRBV5-5 and TRBJ1-2, with 8 positions matching TRBD1. With 1 base clipped from V and 8 bases from J, the junction kept 10 bases outside the gene matches. Germline V CDR1 and CDR2: SGHKS, YYEKEE (reference sequence). There are 15 residues in the CDR3. The CDR3 protein is CASSLYPGQGRGYTF. CDR3 DNA sequence: TGTGCCAGCAGCTTGTACCCCGGACAGGGACGAGGCTACACCTTC.

V and J are TRBV7-2 and TRBJ2-2; 9 bases fit TRBD2. There are 19 residues in the CDR3. The J segment lost 6 bases and the V segment lost 2 bases, leaving 16 bases of the junction unmatched. Germline lookup yields CDR1 SGHTA and CDR2 FQGNSA. CDR3 residues: CASSLYGGGSGGPPGELFF. CDR3 bases: TGTGCCAGCAGCTTATATGGGGGGGGGAGCGGGGGGCCTCCCGGGGAGCTGTTTTTT. Variable domain in full (rest from reference TRBV7-2 and TRBJ2-2): GAGVSQSPSNKVTEKGKDVELRCDPISGHTALYWYRQSLGQGLEFLIYFQGNSAPDKSGLPSDRFSAERTGGSVSTLTIQRTQQEDSAVYLCASSLYGGGSGGPPGELFFGEGSRLTVL.

This sequence joins TRBV24-1 and TRBJ2-3; no definite D call. This CDR3 is 14 amino acids long. In germline, CDR1 is KGHDR, CDR2 SFDVKD. The V end was cut by 4 bases, the J end by 5 bases, with 12 bases between. CDR3 amino acids: CATSESSLVDTQYF. CDR3 bases: TGTGCCACCAGTGAAAGCTCGTTGGTAGATACGCAGTATTTT.

The V call is TRBV15, the J call TRBJ1-5; D might be TRBD1 (5 bases). Germline V CDR1 and CDR2: LNHNV, YYDKDF (reference sequence). Trimming removed 3 bases at V and 5 bases at J, with 20 bases between. This CDR3 region has 17 residues. Written as DNA, the CDR3 is TGTGCCACCAGCAGTGTTATAGGGGCCGACTTGGATCAGCCCCAGCATTTT. It codes for CATSSVIGADLDQPQHF. The full variable domain, in which reference TRBV15 and TRBJ1-5 provide the parts outside the CDR3, is DAMVIQNPRYQVTQFGKPVTLSCSQTLNHNVMYWYQQKSSQAPKLLFHYYDKDFNNEADTPDNFQSRRPNTSFCFLDIRSPGLGDTAMYLCATSSVIGADLDQPQHFGDGTRLSIL.

The chain couples TRBV3-1 (or the pseudogene TRBV3-2) to TRBJ2-2, with D perhaps TRBD1 (6 bases). Looked up from germline, CDR1 is LGHDT and CDR2 is YNNKEL (reference sequence). The V and J ends lost 1 base and 6 bases respectively, with 9 bases between them. CDR3 size: 14 residues. CDR3 protein: CASSQGQVPGELFF. CDR3 DNA: TGTGCCAGCAGCCAAGGACAGGTTCCCGGGGAGCTGTTTTTT.

This sequence joins TRBV28 and TRBJ2-3; 12 positions match TRBD2. CDR3 length equals 18 residues. With V trimmed by 5 bases and J by 2 bases, 11 bases remained unmatched. Germline V gives CDR1 MDHEN, CDR2 SYDVKM. CDR3 residues: CASSPTLGLAGYTDTQYF. In nucleotides, the CDR3 is TGTGCCAGCAGTCCTACCCTCGGACTAGCGGGGTACACAGATACGCAGTATTTT.

This chain joins TRBV5-6 and TRBJ1-2; TRBD1 might be the D (5 bases). The CDR3 runs to 12 residues. Germline V lookup: CDR1 SGHDT, CDR2 YYEEEE. The germline V and J ends were trimmed by 4 bases and 5 bases, with 9 bases remaining between them. The CDR3, as DNA: TGTGCCAGCAGCGGGGGGGAATATGGCTACACCTTC. Its protein is CASSGGEYGYTF.

In nucleotides, the CDR3 is TGTGCCAGCACCGATCGGGACAGCTTCTACGAGCAGTACTTC. This translates into CASTDRDSFYEQYF. The J gene is TRBJ2-7, the V gene TRBV2; 7 bases map to TRBD1. J was trimmed by 3 bases and V by 7 bases; bases with no gene match: 9. Germline lookup yields CDR1 SNHLY and CDR2 FYNNEI. There are 14 residues in the CDR3. Using reference TRBV2 and TRBJ2-7 for the parts outside the CDR3, the full variable domain is EPEVTQTPSHQVTQMGQEVILRCVPISNHLYFYWYRQILGQKVEFLVSFYNNEISEKSEIFDDQFSVERPDGSNFTLKIRSTKLEDSAMYFCASTDRDSFYEQYFGPGTRLTVT.

In its sample, this clone was seen once. CDR3 loop: CASSLATGNTEAFF. The CDR3 region has the DNA TGTGCCAGCAGCCTTGCGACAGGGAACACTGAAGCTTTCTTT. The rearrangement joins TRBV3-1 (or the pseudogene TRBV3-2) to TRBJ1-1, with D perhaps TRBD1 (6 bases). The CDR3 totals 14 residues. Between the trimmed V and J ends, which lost 4 bases and 1 base, there was a span of 10 bases. Per the germline V gene, CDR1 is LGHDT and CDR2 is YNNKEL (reference sequence).

This chain joins TRBV7-9 and TRBJ1-2; 8 bases fit TRBD1. Germline CDR1 reads SEHNR; CDR2 reads FQNEAQ (reference sequence). The CDR3 covers 15 residues. The V and J ends lost 3 bases and 7 bases, in that order; junction bases with no gene match: 10. CDR3 region: CASSFSDRGRAGYTF. CDR3 nucleotides: TGTGCCAGCAGCTTTTCAGACAGGGGTAGGGCTGGCTACACCTTC. Drawing the rest from reference TRBV7-9 and TRBJ1-2, the complete variable domain is DTGVSQNPRHKITKRGQNVTFRCDPISEHNRLYWYRQTLGQGPEFLTYFQNEAQLEKSRLLSDRFSAERPKGSFSTLEIQRTEQGDSAMYLCASSFSDRGRAGYTFGSGTRLTVV.

This chain joins TRBV14 and TRBJ1-5; D is uncertain. The CDR3 sequence is 13 residues long. V was pared by 3 bases and J by 5 bases, with 8 bases between. Per the germline V gene, CDR1 is SGHDN and CDR2 is FVKESK. The CDR3 region is CASSQGSYQPQHF. The CDR3 nucleotides read TGTGCCAGCAGCCAGGGGAGTTATCAGCCCCAGCATTTT.

The rearrangement uses TRBV5-8 and TRBJ2-5, with TRBD1 as a possible D gene (6 bases). The V and J ends lost 4 bases and 5 bases respectively, with 9 bases between them. Germline V gene lookup returns CDR1 SGHTS and CDR2 YDEGEE. CDR3 length: 12 residues. As DNA, the CDR3 is TGTGCCAGCAGCACAGGGTTGGAGACCCAGTACTTC. This codes for CASSTGLETQYF.

The gene calls are TRBV7-8 and TRBJ1-2; 8 bases agree with TRBD1. Per germline, CDR1 SGHVS and CDR2 FQNEAQ. The length of the CDR3 is 15 residues. J gave up 4 bases and V 5 bases, and 9 bases lay outside the gene matches. CDR3 nucleotide sequence: TGTGCCAGCAGCCCTCCCGGACAGGGCCCCTATGGCTACACCTTC. Amino acids: CASSPPGQGPYGYTF.